Listed here are 23 T cell receptor beta chains from one sample, sequenced in a study of T cells in Graves' hyperthyroidism and ophthalmopathy. Amplification yielded TCR beta CDR3 regions, with RNA transcripts as the source. An initial round of RT-PCR targeting the TCR CDR3 relied on the HTBI primer set. TCRdb used MiXCR to reprocess the multiplex PCR reads, holding one entry per CDR3 protein. This table holds hundreds of thousands of distinct CDR3 sequences, less than 20% found once. The sequenced material came from blood. The receptors were gathered from a man between 40 and 49 years old with Graves' ophthalmopathy.

This clonotype came up many times. The CDR3 loop is CASSFRAGTFRGLFF. The CDR3 nucleotides read TGTGCCAGCAGTTTTAGGGCAGGGACCTTCCGTGGACTGTTTTTT. The chain carries TRBV28 and TRBJ1-4, with D tentatively TRBD1 (5 bases). V was trimmed by 3 bases and J by 13 bases, leaving 21 bases between them. Germline V gene lookup returns CDR1 MDHEN and CDR2 SYDVKM. The CDR3 is 15 amino acids.

The V call is TRBV12-3 or TRBV12-4, the J call TRBJ2-7; D is undetermined. Trimming cost V 2 bases and J 1 base, with 15 bases left between them. CDR3 length equals 16 residues. CDR3 coding DNA: TGTGCCAGCAGTTTATTTGTTTTGGGAAGATCCTACGAGCAGTACTTC. It yields the protein CASSLFVLGRSYEQYF.

This clonotype was observed at least ten times. CDR3 sequence reads: CASRTTGEAFF. The CDR3, as DNA: TGTGCCAGCAGAACTACAGGTGAGGCTTTCTTT. The J gene is TRBJ1-1, the V gene TRBV28, with a possible D match to TRBD1 (5 bases). The V gene's germline CDR1 is MDHEN and CDR2 SYDVKM. V lost 6 bases, J lost 11 bases, and 13 bases lay in between. The length of the CDR3 is 11 residues.

The chain combines TRBV12-3 or TRBV12-4 with TRBJ2-2; D not certain. The CDR3 loop spans 15 amino acids. The V and J ends lost 2 bases and 6 bases respectively, with 13 bases between them. CDR3 nucleotides: TGTGCCAGCAGTTTAACAGATCTTACATCCGGGGAGCTGTTTTTT. Translation: CASSLTDLTSGELFF.

This clonotype was counted many times. This chain uses TRBV11-2 with TRBJ2-5; weak D call: TRBD2 (5 bases). Germline assignment: CDR1 SGHAT and CDR2 FQNNGV. CDR3 length equals 12 residues. V was shortened by 5 bases and J by 6 bases, with 10 bases between the two germline ends. DNA of the CDR3: TGTGCCAGCAGCGCTAGCACCAAGACCCAGTACTTC. Translated: CASSASTKTQYF.

The chain carries TRBV20-1 and TRBJ1-2; 9 bases map to TRBD1. Germline V CDR1 and CDR2: DFQATT, SNEGSKA (reference sequence). V was pared by 4 bases and J by 4 bases, with 4 bases of the junction left unmatched. This CDR3 is built from 13 residues. CDR3: CSAKQGAPYGYTF. In nucleotides, the CDR3 is TGCAGTGCTAAACAGGGGGCACCCTATGGCTACACCTTC.

This clonotype was counted many times. The chain links TRBV12-5 to TRBJ2-3; 7 bases agree with TRBD2. This CDR3 is 15 amino acids long. The junction had 7 bases not matched to a gene; V was cut back by 5 bases and J by 2 bases. From germline, CDR1 is LGHNT and CDR2 FRNRAP. The CDR3 loop reads CASGPRGGFTDTQYF. The CDR3 nucleotides read TGTGCTAGTGGTCCCCGCGGGGGATTCACAGATACGCAGTATTTT.

This rearrangement joins TRBV19 to TRBJ1-4; D is possibly TRBD1 (5 bases). Trimming removed 5 bases at V and 4 bases at J, with 14 bases between. Germline assignment: CDR1 LNHDA and CDR2 SQIVND (reference sequence). The CDR3 sequence is 15 residues long. The CDR3 bases are TGTGCCAGTAGTTCCCGAGGGGCGATTAATGAAAAACTGTTTTTT. It yields the protein CASSSRGAINEKLFF.

In this sample, this clonotype turned up many times. Here the CDR3 DNA reads TGTGCCAGCAGTCCCACACCGTCTTCCAGGTTGGGTAACACAGATACGCAGTATTTT. As protein: CASSPTPSSRLGNTDTQYF. This chain uses TRBV12-3 or TRBV12-4 with TRBJ2-3; D call uncertain. The CDR3 spans 19 residues. V was trimmed by 5 bases and J by 2 bases, leaving 26 bases between them.

This clonotype occurred many times. J is TRBJ1-1 and V is TRBV29-1; D unresolved. Between the trimmed V and J ends, which lost 7 bases and 1 base, there was a span of 13 bases. CDR3 length equals 13 residues. CDR1 is SQVTM, CDR2 ANQGSEA, per germline. DNA for the CDR3: TGCAGCGGGCTATACACCCCGAACACTGAAGCTTTCTTT. Its protein is CSGLYTPNTEAFF. The full variable domain, completed using reference TRBV29-1 and TRBJ1-1, is SAVISQKPSRDICQRGTSLTIQCQVDSQVTMMFWYRQQPGQSLTLIATANQGSEATYESGFVIDKFPISRPNLTFSTLTVSNMSPEDSSIYLCSGLYTPNTEAFFGQGTRLTVV.

This clonotype appeared once. V usage is TRBV18 and J usage is TRBJ2-1; 12 bases are shared with TRBD2. Germline V gene sequence: CDR1 KGHSH, CDR2 LQKENI. The CDR3 is made up of 16 amino acids. Germline trimming cut 4 bases from V and 12 bases from J; bases unmatched to any gene: 13. This chain's CDR3 is CASSQTRLAGVDGQFF. The CDR3 nucleotides read TGTGCCAGCTCACAAACCCGACTAGCGGGGGTCGATGGGCAGTTCTTC.

The genes are TRBV20-1 and TRBJ2-5; 7 bases are shared with TRBD2. This CDR3 is built from 11 residues. Germline V gene lookup returns CDR1 DFQATT and CDR2 SNEGSKA (reference sequence). The V and J ends lost 6 bases and 4 bases, in that order; junction bases with no gene match: 2. CDR3 in amino acids: CSAVAGETQYF. Written as DNA, the CDR3 is TGCAGTGCAGTAGCGGGAGAGACCCAGTACTTC.

The sample holds a few counts of this clonotype. This chain connects TRBV11-2 to TRBJ2-2; 7 bases fit TRBD1. CDR1 and CDR2 (germline): SGHAT, FQNNGV. The V and J ends lost 1 base and 6 bases, in that order; junction bases with no gene match: 8. CDR3 length equals 16 residues. The CDR3 nucleotides read TGTGCCAGCAGCTTAGTAGTGACAGGGAATGCCGGGGAGCTGTTTTTT. It codes for CASSLVVTGNAGELFF.

This clonotype was found a few times. The V call is TRBV4-1, the J call TRBJ2-7; perhaps TRBD2 as D (5 bases). CDR1 is MGHRA and CDR2 is YSYEKL in the germline V gene. V lost 0 bases, J lost 1 base, and 13 bases lay in between. The CDR3 runs 16 residues. As DNA, the CDR3 is TGCGCCAGCAGCCAAGATCTTGACGGACTTTCCTACGAGCAGTACTTC. Translating it yields CASSQDLDGLSYEQYF.

The chain is built from TRBV6-1 and TRBJ1-4; D possibly corresponds to TRBD1 (6 bases). This CDR3 is built from 13 residues. Trimming pared 1 base from V and 11 bases from J, leaving 11 bases between. CDR1 and CDR2 (germline): MNHNS, SASEGT. This CDR3 reads CASSEEGGVKLFF. The CDR3 nucleotides read TGTGCCAGCAGTGAAGAGGGGGGGGTGAAACTGTTTTTT.

This clonotype was picked up a small number of times. This CDR3 is CASSYSWTSDGEQFF. The CDR3 region has the DNA TGTGCCAGCAGTTACTCGTGGACTAGCGACGGTGAGCAGTTCTTC. The chain recombines TRBV6-6 with TRBJ2-1; 9 positions agree with TRBD2. The trim removed 0 bases at V and 9 bases at J, leaving 6 bases unmatched. This CDR3 has 15 residues. The V gene's germline CDR1 is MNHNY and CDR2 SVGAGI (reference sequence).

The CDR3 here is CASSSDSRGYTF. CDR3 bases: TGTGCCAGCAGTTCGGACAGTCGCGGCTACACCTTC. The J gene is TRBJ1-2, the V gene TRBV30; a possible D gene is TRBD1 (6 bases). Looked up from germline, CDR1 is GTSNPN and CDR2 is SVGIG (reference sequence). V was shortened by 8 bases and J by 8 bases, with 18 bases between the two germline ends. The CDR3 runs 12 residues.

The chain links TRBV5-1 to TRBJ1-4, with a possible D match to TRBD1 (6 bases). V dropped 0 bases and J dropped 4 bases, with 13 bases sitting between them. This CDR3 comprises 16 residues. CDR1 and CDR2 from the germline V gene are SGHRS and YFSETQ. Here the CDR3 reads CASSLEIGGSNEKLFF. The CDR3 DNA follows: TGCGCCAGCAGCTTGGAGATCGGGGGCAGTAATGAAAAACTGTTTTTT. Filled out from reference TRBV5-1 and TRBJ1-4, the complete variable domain reads KAGVTQTPRYLIKTRGQQVTLSCSPISGHRSVSWYQQTPGQGLQFLFEYFSETQRNKGNFPGRFSGRQFSNSRSEMNVSTLELGDSALYLCASSLEIGGSNEKLFFGSGTQLSVL.

This sequence joins TRBV13 and TRBJ2-2, with D possibly matching TRBD1 (6 bases). The CDR3 is made up of 16 amino acids. CDR1 and CDR2 (germline): PRHDT, FYEKMQ (reference sequence). V was pared by 5 bases and J by 1 base, with 14 bases between. CDR3 bases: TGTGCCAGCAGCCCAGGACAGCCCGGGAACACCGGGGAGCTGTTTTTT. This gives the protein CASSPGQPGNTGELFF. The whole variable domain, filled in from reference TRBV13 and TRBJ2-2, reads AAGVIQSPRHLIKEKRETATLKCYPIPRHDTVYWYQQGPGQDPQFLISFYEKMQSDKGSIPDRFSAQQFSDYHSELNMSSLELGDSALYFCASSPGQPGNTGELFFGEGSRLTVL.

J is TRBJ2-2 and V is TRBV7-3, with no clear D. V was trimmed by 5 bases and J by 0 bases, leaving 13 bases between them. The CDR3 consists of 16 residues. Per germline, CDR1 SGHTA and CDR2 FQGTGA. The DNA of the CDR3 is TGTGCCAGCAGCCCCGGTTTGGTCGCGAACACCGGGGAGCTGTTTTTT. Protein: CASSPGLVANTGELFF.

This clonotype was observed a single time. V gene TRBV27 combines with J gene TRBJ2-3; 15 bases line up with TRBD2. The CDR3 consists of 17 residues. V trimming: 5 bases; J trimming: 8 bases; junction bases outside the gene matches: 11. Germline CDR1 is MNHEY and CDR2 is SMNVEV (reference sequence). The CDR3 region is CASSITGTSGRTGTQYF. The CDR3 DNA follows: TGTGCCAGCAGTATAACCGGGACTAGCGGGAGGACGGGTACGCAGTATTTT.

The chain joins TRBV6-1 to TRBJ1-5, with TRBD1 identical over 7 bases. Trimming removed 10 bases from V and 1 base from J; junction bases left unmatched: 7. The germline CDR1 and CDR2 sequences are MNHNS and SASEGT. The CDR3 is made up of 14 amino acids. CDR3 nucleotide sequence: TGTGCCAACGGACAGGTCGGCAGCAATCAGCCCCAGCATTTT. Translated: CANGQVGSNQPQHF.

There are many counts of this clonotype. The rearrangement uses TRBV15 and TRBJ1-5; 10 bases align to TRBD1. Germline assignment: CDR1 LNHNV and CDR2 YYDKDF (reference sequence). The length of the CDR3 is 15 residues. The ends lost 1 base at V and 6 bases at J; junction bases unmatched: 3. DNA of the CDR3: TGTGCCACCAGCAGAGCGGACAGGGGGAGTCAGCCCCAGCATTTT. Residues: CATSRADRGSQPQHF.